These 15 T cell receptor beta chains were sequenced from one sample in a study of response to subunit inactivated influenza vaccine. MiXCR, run by TCRdb on the RT-PCR reads, gives a single entry per CDR3 protein. This sample yields hundreds of thousands of distinct CDR3 sequences, of which around 18% are seen a single time; about a tenth belongs to the top ten. Sequenced here: PBMCs from blood, sampled 5 to 6 days after vaccination. The source of these receptors is a man in his fifties or sixties who received an inactivated influenza vaccine.

The sample holds many counts of this clonotype. The chain joins TRBV10-3 to TRBJ2-4; D not certain. CDR3 length equals 13 residues. Germline V gives CDR1 ENHRY, CDR2 SYGVKD. V lost 3 bases to trimming and J lost 13 bases, with 16 bases between them. The CDR3, as DNA: TGTGCCATCAGTGACTGGCTTGGGGAAAAGCAGTACTTC. Protein sequence: CAISDWLGEKQYF.

This chain links TRBV5-1 with TRBJ2-5, with 12 bases lining up with TRBD1. This CDR3 region has 15 residues. V dropped 7 bases and J dropped 4; count of bases not matched to a gene: 8. Per germline, CDR1 SGHRS and CDR2 YFSETQ. CDR3 protein: CASGPGTGGGETQYF. CDR3 in DNA: TGCGCCAGCGGACCCGGGACAGGGGGCGGAGAGACCCAGTACTTC.

The genes are TRBV28 and TRBJ1-1; possible D gene TRBD1, 5 bases. Germline V gene lookup returns CDR1 MDHEN and CDR2 SYDVKM. The CDR3 spans 16 residues. Trimming shortened V by 2 bases and J by 6 bases, and 19 bases separated the two germline ends. CDR3 in DNA: TGTGCCAGCAGTTTAAACCCGCGGACGGGGCCCCCTGAAGCTTTCTTT. It yields the protein CASSLNPRTGPPEAFF.

In its sample, this clonotype was seen a few times. The chain combines TRBV13 with TRBJ2-7, with 10 nucleotides matching TRBD1. CDR1 is PRHDT and CDR2 is FYEKMQ in the germline V gene (reference sequence). The CDR3 contains 15 residues. The J segment lost 1 base and the V segment lost 5 bases, leaving 5 bases of the junction unmatched. The chain's CDR3 is CASSPRQGASYEQYF. The CDR3 bases are TGTGCCAGCAGCCCAAGACAGGGGGCGTCCTACGAGCAGTACTTC.

The table lists this clonotype with a few counts. The gene calls are TRBV7-8 and TRBJ1-1; possibly TRBD1 for D (5 bases). Trimming pared 1 base from V and 4 bases from J, leaving 13 bases between. Germline values: CDR1 SGHVS, CDR2 FQNEAQ. This CDR3 has 15 residues. Here the CDR3 DNA reads TGTGCCAGCAGCTTAGATGTACAGGTCGGCACTGAAGCTTTCTTT. Its protein is CASSLDVQVGTEAFF.

V is TRBV5-6 and J is TRBJ2-6; D ambiguous. The CDR3 totals 16 residues. CDR1 and CDR2 from the germline V gene are SGHDT and YYEEEE. The V and J ends lost 2 bases and 0 bases respectively, with 9 bases between them. CDR3 in DNA: TGTGCCAGCAGCTTACCCGTCCCCTCTGGGGCCAACGTCCTGACTTTC. This sequence encodes CASSLPVPSGANVLTF.

The chain links TRBV4-3 to TRBJ2-1; no clear D gene. In germline, CDR1 is LGHNA, CDR2 YSLEER. The CDR3 sequence is 16 residues long. The V and J ends lost 0 bases and 5 bases respectively, with 14 bases between them. CDR3 DNA: TGCGCCAGCAGCCAAGATTGGCTATCCCCCCACAATGAGCAGTTCTTC. Translation gives CASSQDWLSPHNEQFF.

This clonotype occurred a few times. In this CDR3 the conserved last residue, phenylalanine or tryptophan, is missing, so a read error is likely. It is unclear where the CDR3 begins or ends on the DNA, so no DNA is shown, and the CDR3 is as TCRdb lists it. J is TRBJ2-1 and V is TRBV6-1; the D call in the table, TRBD1, was not verified against the DNA. Termini included, the CDR3 measures 11 amino acids. CDR1 is MNHNS, CDR2 SASEGT, per germline. CDR3 amino acids: CASRPGTGKFS.

The sample holds many counts of this clonotype. The CDR3: CASSLLGDSIKPGFF. The CDR3 DNA reads TGTGCCAGCAGCTTGTTAGGGGACAGTATAAAACCGGGGTTCTTC. The chain is built from TRBV5-6 and TRBJ2-1; the match to TRBD1 covers 7 bases. Looked up from germline, CDR1 is SGHDT and CDR2 is YYEEEE. The CDR3 loop spans 15 amino acids. The J segment lost 15 bases and the V segment lost 1 base, leaving 16 bases of the junction unmatched.

This clonotype turned up a few times. This sequence joins TRBV15 and TRBJ2-5; a weak D match, TRBD2 (5 bases). Trimming took 1 base from V and 2 from J, leaving 8 bases between them. CDR1 and CDR2 (germline): LNHNV, YYDKDF (reference sequence). This CDR3 contains 14 residues. The CDR3 region has the DNA TGTGCCACCAGCAGAGGAAGGACTCAAGAGACCCAGTACTTC. Translating gives CATSRGRTQETQYF.

This clonotype was seen more than once but under ten times. This chain's CDR3 is CSASRRPLYEQYF. The CDR3, as DNA: TGCAGTGCTAGCAGGAGGCCCCTCTACGAGCAGTACTTC. This rearrangement joins TRBV20-1 to TRBJ2-7; tentative D call: TRBD2 (5 bases). The V and J ends lost 3 bases and 3 bases respectively, with 12 bases between them. The CDR3 is made up of 13 amino acids. Germline V gives CDR1 DFQATT, CDR2 SNEGSKA (reference sequence).

The chain uses TRBV10-3 and TRBJ2-5; D might be TRBD2 (6 bases). V was trimmed by 4 bases and J by 5 bases, leaving 17 bases between them. Germline CDR1 reads ENHRY; CDR2 reads SYGVKD. The CDR3 sequence is 15 residues long. The CDR3, as DNA: TGTGCCATCAGTGGGGCTGGGAGGATCAGGGAGACCCAGTACTTC. Encoded protein: CAISGAGRIRETQYF.

This clonotype appeared a few times. The chain links TRBV2 to TRBJ1-6; weak D call: TRBD1 (6 bases). Germline V gene sequence: CDR1 SNHLY, CDR2 FYNNEI. The V and J ends lost 1 base and 9 bases respectively, with 10 bases between them. CDR3 length equals 14 residues. The CDR3 sequence: CASSEVRGGSPLHF. DNA of the CDR3: TGTGCCAGCAGTGAAGTCAGGGGAGGTTCACCCCTCCACTTT.

This clonotype was detected ten times or more. The CDR3 spells CASSRTSGSAYNEQFF. In nucleotides, the CDR3 is TGTGCCAGCAGCCGTACTAGCGGTTCTGCCTACAATGAGCAGTTCTTC. The gene calls are TRBV5-6 and TRBJ2-1; 8 nucleotides match TRBD2. The CDR3 is 16 residues long. Germline assignment: CDR1 SGHDT and CDR2 YYEEEE. The V segment lost 4 bases and the J segment 2 bases; nucleotides outside the gene matches: 8.

This clonotype was detected a few times. The rearrangement uses TRBV6-2 or TRBV6-3 and TRBJ2-7; 11 bases are a match to TRBD2. The CDR3 length is 13 residues. CDR1 is MNHEY, CDR2 SVGEGT, per germline. Trimming removed 5 bases from V and 12 bases from J; junction bases left unmatched: 9. Here the CDR3 DNA reads TGTGCCAGCAGTGACGGGACTAGCGGCCGAAGGTACTTC. Protein sequence: CASSDGTSGRRYF.